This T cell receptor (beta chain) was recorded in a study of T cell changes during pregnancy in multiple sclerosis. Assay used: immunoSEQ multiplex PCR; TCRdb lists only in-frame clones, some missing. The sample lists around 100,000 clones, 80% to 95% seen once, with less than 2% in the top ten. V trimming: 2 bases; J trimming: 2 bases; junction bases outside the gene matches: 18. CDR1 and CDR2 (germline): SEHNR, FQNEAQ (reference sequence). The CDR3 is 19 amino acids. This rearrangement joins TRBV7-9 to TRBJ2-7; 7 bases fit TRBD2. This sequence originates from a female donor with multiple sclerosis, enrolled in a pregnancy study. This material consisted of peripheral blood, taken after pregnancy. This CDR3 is CASSLWAPLRRERPYEQYF. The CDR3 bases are TGTGCCAGCAGCTTATGGGCCCCTCTAAGGCGGGAGCGGCCCTACGAGCAGTACTTC.